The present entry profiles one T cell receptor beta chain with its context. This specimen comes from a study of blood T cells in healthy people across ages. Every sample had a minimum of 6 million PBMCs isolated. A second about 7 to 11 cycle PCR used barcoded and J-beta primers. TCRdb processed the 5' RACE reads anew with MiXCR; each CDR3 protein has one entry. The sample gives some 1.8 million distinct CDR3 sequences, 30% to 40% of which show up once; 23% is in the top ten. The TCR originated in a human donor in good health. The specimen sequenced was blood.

CDR3 DNA sequence: TGTGCCAGCAGCCAGGGACTGCGGCGGTTTGAAAAACTGTTTTTT. Translating gives CASSQGLRRFEKLFF. The chain couples TRBV13 to TRBJ1-4, with a weak D call TRBD1 (5 bases). Per the germline V gene, CDR1 is PRHDT and CDR2 is FYEKMQ (reference sequence). V was shortened by 5 bases and J by 7 bases, with 17 bases between the two germline ends. CDR3 length: 15 residues.